This T cell receptor (beta chain) was identified in a study of post-analysis software for immune sequencing data. Unique molecular identifiers had been added to the TCR beta cDNA libraries. TCRdb used MiXCR to reprocess the PCR reads, holding one entry per CDR3 protein. The sample gives over 250,000 distinct CDR3 sequences, just over 35% of which show up once; 4.5% to 5.5% is in the top ten. A note on this clonotype: Its antigen is as yet unknown. This may come from a read error, since a much larger clone is one base off.

Germline-derived CDR1 and CDR2 are SGHRS and YFSETQ. The CDR3 sequence is 15 residues long. Notes on the study in general: TRBV5-6, TRBV5-1 and TRBV20-1 belonged to a set of roughly five TRBV segments that were more frequent in patients than controls.

J is TRBJ2-5 and V is TRBV5-1, with 11 bases fitting TRBD1. Sequencing was done on a sample of blood. The receptor's source is a girl aged 5 to 17 with multiple sclerosis. The CDR3 nucleotides are TGCGCCGGCAGCTTAGGACAGGGGGCGGAGGAGACCCAGTACTTC. Translating gives CAGSLGQGAEETQYF.